This T cell receptor beta chain derives from a study of T cells expressing NK-cell markers. Study information: CD3+CD56+NKG2C+, CD3+CD56+NKG2C- and CD3+CD56-NKG2C+ T cells, once sorted, supplied the TCR beta repertoires.

Researchers built TCR beta cDNA using 5'RACE template switching with UMIs. Using the 5' RACE reads, TCRdb records one entry per CDR3 protein without DNA. This table holds 550,000 or so distinct CDR3 sequences. The CDR3 runs 13 residues. The germline V gene encodes CDR1 SGHTA and CDR2 FQGTGA. Sequences were obtained from blood T cells: a sorted CD56 or NKG2C T cell subset, CD4+ or CD8+ T cells, or bulk PBMC T cells (not recorded which). This clonotype originated in a man aged 18 to 35 in good health. The rearrangement links TRBV7-3 to TRBJ1-1; the TRBD1 assignment by TCRdb is unverifiable without DNA. CDR3 sequence reads: CASSLGATYEAFF. Full variable domain (outside the CDR3, taken from reference TRBV7-3 and TRBJ1-1): GAGVSQTPSNKVTEKGKYVELRCDPISGHTALYWYRQSLGQGPEFLIYFQGTGAADDSGLPNDRFFAVRPEGSVSTLKIQRTERGDSAVYLCASSLGATYEAFFGQGTRLTVV.